The 30 T cell receptor beta chains reported below all come from one sample, sequenced in a study of early T cells in non-severe SARS-CoV-2 infection. TCRdb re-analysed the 5' RACE reads in MiXCR, keeping a single row per CDR3 protein. The data hold around 71,000 distinct CDR3 sequences, with more than 14% observed a single time. Sample: whole blood, taken at baseline. The receptors were gathered from an adult who was a healthcare worker with PCR-confirmed SARS-CoV-2 infection or an uninfected control (not recorded which).

This clonotype has more than one count but fewer than ten. The chain employs TRBV28 and TRBJ2-5; 8 positions match TRBD2. Germline V lookup: CDR1 MDHEN, CDR2 SYDVKM. There are 15 residues in the CDR3. With 5 bases clipped from V and 5 bases from J, the junction kept 10 bases outside the gene matches. DNA of the CDR3: TGTGCCAGCAGTATCCTTAGCGGGGCTCGGGAGACCCAGTACTTC. Its protein is CASSILSGARETQYF.

The CDR3 DNA reads TGTGCCAGCAGCTTCAGCGGGACTATATTCACCGGGGAGCTGTTTTTT. It translates to CASSFSGTIFTGELFF. The chain joins TRBV11-2 to TRBJ2-2, with TRBD2 matching 7 bases. With V trimmed by 3 bases and J by 4 bases, 8 bases remained unmatched. CDR1 and CDR2 from the germline V gene are SGHAT and FQNNGV. This CDR3 spans 16 amino acids.

This clonotype showed up many times. The chain combines TRBV4-2 with TRBJ2-1; the match to TRBD1 covers 9 bases. V shed 5 bases and J 5 bases; nucleotides not matched to a gene: 4. Looked up from germline, CDR1 is LGHNA and CDR2 is YNFKEQ. The CDR3 is 14 residues long. The chain's CDR3 is CASSAGDRDNEQFF. The CDR3, as DNA: TGTGCCAGCAGCGCAGGGGACAGGGACAATGAGCAGTTCTTC.

This clonotype was recorded at least ten times. The genes are TRBV25-1 and TRBJ2-1; D is ambiguous. V lost 7 bases, J lost 5 bases, and 6 bases lay in between. This CDR3 comprises 11 residues. Germline V CDR1 and CDR2: MGHDK, SYGVNS. The CDR3 coding sequence is TGTGCCAGCAAGGCAAACAATGAGCAGTTCTTC. Translating gives CASKANNEQFF.

This clonotype was found a few times. V is TRBV5-1 and J is TRBJ1-6; no clear D gene. Germline V gene data show CDR1 as SGHRS and CDR2 as YFSETQ. The CDR3 covers 15 residues. Trimming stripped 1 base from V and 5 bases from J, with 10 bases between. CDR3 sequence (DNA): TGCGCCAGCAGCTTGACAACGCAGGATAATTCACCCCTCCACTTT. Protein product: CASSLTTQDNSPLHF.

This clonotype was recorded a few times. The chain links TRBV27 to TRBJ1-3, with D possibly being TRBD1 (5 bases). The CDR3 is 16 amino acids. Per the germline V gene, CDR1 is MNHEY and CDR2 is SMNVEV (reference sequence). The germline V and J ends were trimmed by 0 bases and 1 base, with 10 bases remaining between them. The CDR3 loop is CASSLSRGTSGNTIYF. The CDR3 bases are TGTGCCAGCAGTTTATCTAGGGGAACTTCTGGAAACACCATATATTTT.

This chain connects TRBV20-1 to TRBJ2-7, with a weak D call TRBD1 (6 bases). Germline lookup yields CDR1 DFQATT and CDR2 SNEGSKA (reference sequence). CDR3 length: 13 amino acids. V was pared by 3 bases and J by 9 bases, with 18 bases between. The DNA for the CDR3 is TGCAGTGCTAGGGACAGTAGGAGTCCGGGGCAGTACTTC. Translation: CSARDSRSPGQYF.

This clonotype was seen at least ten times. The chain joins TRBV7-2 to TRBJ2-3; perhaps TRBD1 as D (5 bases). The germline CDR1 and CDR2 sequences are SGHTA and FQGNSA. The CDR3 extends over 15 amino acids. V was clipped by 1 base and J by 4 bases, with 12 bases between them. CDR3 bases: TGTGCCAGCAGCTTAGGGGGCAGGCTGGCAGATACGCAGTATTTT. Translation gives CASSLGGRLADTQYF.

The rearrangement links TRBV29-1 to TRBJ2-7; TRBD1 might be the D (5 bases). This CDR3 is 12 amino acids long. Germline loops: CDR1 SQVTM, CDR2 ANQGSEA. Between the trimmed V and J ends, which lost 3 bases and 5 bases, there was a span of 11 bases. CDR3 nucleotide sequence: TGCAGCGTTGATCAGGGCTTGGACGAGCAGTACTTC. This translates into CSVDQGLDEQYF.

This clonotype appeared many times. This chain connects TRBV9 to TRBJ2-2, with 10 bases lining up with TRBD1. The CDR3 is 16 amino acids. J lost 6 bases, V lost 3 bases, and 8 bases had no gene match. CDR1 is SGDLS, CDR2 YYNGEE, per germline. For the CDR3, the DNA is TGTGCCAGCAGCGGAGGGGACAGGGGAGTCGCCGGGGAGCTGTTTTTT. Encoded protein: CASSGGDRGVAGELFF.

The chain combines TRBV10-3 with TRBJ2-3, with unresolved D. The germline V and J ends were trimmed by 10 bases and 0 bases, with 14 bases remaining between them. The CDR3 spans 14 residues. The germline gives CDR1 ENHRY, CDR2 SYGVKD. DNA of the CDR3: TGTGCCACCTCGGTGCTTCTTAGCACAGATACGCAGTATTTT. This gives the protein CATSVLLSTDTQYF.

There are a few counts of this clonotype. The V and J genes are TRBV3-1 and TRBJ2-2; 7 positions match TRBD2. This CDR3 is built from 15 residues. V lost 3 bases to trimming and J lost 2 bases; unmatched junction nucleotides: 3. Germline CDR1 reads LGHDT; CDR2 reads YNNKEL (reference sequence). CDR3 amino acids: CASSHPAGNTGELFF. Here the CDR3 DNA reads TGTGCCAGCAGCCACCCAGCGGGAAACACCGGGGAGCTGTTTTTT.

In nucleotides, the CDR3 is TGTGCCAGCAGCTTAGCCCCCGGACTAGCGTTTAGCACAGATACGCAGTATTTT. It is translated as CASSLAPGLAFSTDTQYF. The chain combines TRBV11-2 with TRBJ2-3; the match to TRBD2 covers 9 bases. CDR3 length equals 18 residues. With 1 base clipped from V and 0 bases from J, the junction kept 8 bases outside the gene matches. Germline V gene data show CDR1 as SGHAT and CDR2 as FQNNGV.

The chain carries TRBV18 and TRBJ2-2; the match to TRBD2 covers 10 bases. This CDR3 region has 17 residues. Losses at the gene ends were 3 bases for V and 2 bases for J; bases not matched to a gene: 6. The germline CDR1 and CDR2 sequences are KGHSH and LQKENI. The CDR3 sequence is CASSPRLAGGNTGELFF. CDR3 in DNA: TGTGCCAGCTCACCTCGGTTAGCGGGAGGAAACACCGGGGAGCTGTTTTTT.

The chain employs TRBV28 and TRBJ2-7; no firm D call. The CDR3 runs 12 residues. The germline V and J ends were trimmed by 3 bases and 4 bases, with 7 bases remaining between them. Germline values: CDR1 MDHEN, CDR2 SYDVKM. The DNA of the CDR3 is TGTGCCAGCAGTTTCAAGGTTTACGAGCAGTACTTC. Its protein is CASSFKVYEQYF.

The gene calls are TRBV28 and TRBJ2-3; D is tentatively TRBD1 or TRBD2 (5 bases each). The germline V and J ends were trimmed by 2 bases and 1 base, with 13 bases remaining between them. This CDR3 contains 16 residues. Germline V gene lookup returns CDR1 MDHEN and CDR2 SYDVKM. The CDR3 region is CASSLGGTAGTDTQYF. In DNA form, the CDR3 reads TGTGCCAGCAGTTTAGGGGGTACAGCAGGCACAGATACGCAGTATTTT.

This chain connects TRBV7-7 to TRBJ2-1; 7 positions agree with TRBD1. The CDR3 consists of 13 residues. The trim removed 5 bases at V and 8 bases at J, leaving 6 bases unmatched. Germline CDR1 and CDR2: SSHAT and FNYEAQ (reference sequence). The CDR3 sequence: CASSLNQGDEQFF. The CDR3 DNA sequence: TGTGCCAGCAGCCTAAATCAGGGGGATGAGCAGTTCTTC.

The chain recombines TRBV20-1 with TRBJ1-5, with 8 bases aligning to TRBD1. Germline CDR1 DFQATT, CDR2 SNEGSKA (reference sequence). The CDR3 loop spans 13 amino acids. The J segment lost 5 bases and the V segment lost 6 bases, leaving 6 bases of the junction unmatched. In DNA form, the CDR3 reads TGCAGTGCCCGGACAGGGACTTATCAGCCCCAGCATTTT. Its translation is CSARTGTYQPQHF.

This clonotype is a singleton in its sample. The chain joins TRBV12-3 or TRBV12-4 to TRBJ2-1; D is perhaps TRBD1 (7 bases). CDR3 length: 14 amino acids. The V gene lost 5 bases and the J gene lost 8 bases, with 16 bases spanning the gap. CDR3 nucleotides: TGTGCCAGCAGTGGAGGGGGCGCACACTATGAGCAGTTCTTC. Protein: CASSGGGAHYEQFF.

Ten or more counts support this clonotype. This chain connects TRBV2 to TRBJ2-7; no clear D. The CDR3 totals 11 residues. The germline V gene encodes CDR1 SNHLY and CDR2 FYNNEI. The germline V and J ends were trimmed by 3 bases and 9 bases, with 9 bases remaining between them. CDR3 nucleotides: TGTGCCAGCAGTGATTACGGACGGCAGTACTTC. This translates into CASSDYGRQYF.

This clonotype was found a few times. V is TRBV9 and J is TRBJ2-1, with TRBD2 matching 10 bases. Looked up from germline, CDR1 is SGDLS and CDR2 is YYNGEE. V gave up 3 bases and J gave up 4 bases; unmatched junction bases: 4. CDR3 length: 15 amino acids. The CDR3 region has the DNA TGTGCCAGCAGCGCAGATAGCGGGAGGTACAATGAGCAGTTCTTC. Encoded protein: CASSADSGRYNEQFF.

This clonotype was found a few times. The genes are TRBV20-1 and TRBJ2-3, with TRBD2 matching over 12 bases. The CDR3 length is 14 residues. The V and J ends lost 1 base and 11 bases, in that order; junction bases with no gene match: 7. CDR1 is DFQATT and CDR2 is SNEGSKA in the germline V gene (reference sequence). CDR3 residues: CSARVTSGRSKQYF. DNA for the CDR3: TGCAGTGCTAGAGTAACTAGCGGGAGGAGTAAGCAGTATTTT.

This clonotype was seen a handful of times. The CDR3 sequence: CASSSREDTEAFF. The CDR3, as DNA: TGTGCCAGCAGCTCTAGGGAGGACACTGAAGCTTTCTTT. The chain couples TRBV11-1 to TRBJ1-1; D is uncertain. Germline lookup yields CDR1 SGHAT and CDR2 FQDESV (reference sequence). This CDR3 contains 13 residues. V was pared by 4 bases and J by 3 bases, with 9 bases between.

The gene calls are TRBV29-1 and TRBJ2-7; 8 bases are a match to TRBD1. This CDR3 has 17 residues. V lost 3 bases, J lost 3 bases, and 16 bases stayed unmatched. CDR1 and CDR2 (germline): SQVTM, ANQGSEA. CDR3 amino acids: CSVEAGQGSQYHYEQYF. The DNA of the CDR3 is TGCAGCGTTGAGGCCGGACAGGGCTCCCAATACCACTACGAGCAGTACTTC.

This clonotype occurred a few times. The chain carries TRBV4-2 and TRBJ1-1; D is uncertain. CDR3 size: 14 residues. Germline lookup yields CDR1 LGHNA and CDR2 YNFKEQ. The germline V and J ends were trimmed by 0 bases and 1 base, with 6 bases remaining between them. The CDR3 DNA follows: TGTGCCAGCAGCCAAGATCTTACGAACACTGAAGCTTTCTTT. Translation gives CASSQDLTNTEAFF.

This chain uses TRBV28 with TRBJ2-7, with D perhaps matching TRBD1 or TRBD2 (6 bases each). The CDR3 length is 15 residues. Between the trimmed V and J ends, which lost 4 bases and 3 bases, there was a span of 16 bases. Germline V gene lookup returns CDR1 MDHEN and CDR2 SYDVKM. CDR3 sequence (DNA): TGTGCCAGCAGTTGGTTGGGGGGCTCCCACTACGAGCAGTACTTC. Residues: CASSWLGGSHYEQYF.

This clonotype was recorded at least ten times. The rearrangement joins TRBV7-9 to TRBJ1-5; no clear D gene. The V end lost 2 bases, the J end lost 0 bases, and 2 bases lay between the germline ends. The CDR3 consists of 13 residues. The germline CDR1 and CDR2 sequences are SEHNR and FQNEAQ (reference sequence). The CDR3 coding sequence is TGTGCCAGCAGCTTACATAGCAATCAGCCCCAGCATTTT. This gives the protein CASSLHSNQPQHF.

This clonotype came up a few times. This chain links TRBV7-9 with TRBJ2-1, with 8 positions matching TRBD1. V shed 0 bases and J 8 bases; nucleotides not matched to a gene: 3. Per germline, CDR1 SEHNR and CDR2 FQNEAQ (reference sequence). The CDR3 contains 14 residues. The CDR3, as DNA: TGTGCCAGCAGCTTAGCCGGGACAGGCTATGAGCAGTTCTTC. Residues: CASSLAGTGYEQFF.

This sequence joins TRBV28 and TRBJ2-5, with 8 bases lining up with TRBD1. Germline V CDR1 and CDR2: MDHEN, SYDVKM. Unmatched junction bases numbered 8, after V lost 7 bases and J lost 4 bases. The CDR3 runs 14 residues. The CDR3 here is CASKRPGGLETQYF. As DNA, the CDR3 is TGTGCCAGCAAAAGGCCAGGGGGCCTAGAGACCCAGTACTTC.

The V and J genes are TRBV4-1 and TRBJ1-4; tentative D call: TRBD1 (6 bases). Germline V gives CDR1 MGHRA, CDR2 YSYEKL. Trimming removed 4 bases at V and 3 bases at J, with 18 bases between. The CDR3 runs to 17 residues. CDR3 residues: CASSPGGGTSSNEKLFF. DNA for the CDR3: TGCGCCAGCAGCCCAGGAGGGGGGACGAGCTCTAATGAAAAACTGTTTTTT.